Following are 21 T cell receptor beta chains from one sample sequenced in a study of blood T cell repertoires in COVID-19. Sequencing used immunoSEQ multiplex PCR; TCRdb keeps in-frame clones, though not all of them. The sample carries more than 250,000 clones, 65% to 90% recorded once. Sequencing input: peripheral blood. The source of these receptors is a man aged 45-65 years with active or convalescent COVID-19.

V is TRBV6-1 and J is TRBJ1-2; D is unclear. This CDR3 region has 14 residues. V gave up 0 bases and J gave up 4 bases, with 9 bases separating them. Looked up from germline, CDR1 is MNHNS and CDR2 is SASEGT. This chain's CDR3 is CASSEAGQGYGYTF. The CDR3 DNA reads as TGTGCCAGCAGTGAAGCTGGGCAAGGCTATGGCTACACCTTC.

The gene calls are TRBV3-1 (or the pseudogene TRBV3-2) and TRBJ2-2, with D possibly matching TRBD1 (5 bases). CDR1 and CDR2 from the germline V gene are LGHDT and YNNKEL (reference sequence). The CDR3 loop spans 15 amino acids. Trimming removed 4 bases from V and 4 bases from J, with 13 bases in between. The CDR3 nucleotides are TGTGCCAGCAGCCCAGGGTATCAGGGCACCGGGGAGCTGTTTTTT. Its translation is CASSPGYQGTGELFF.

Only one count was recorded for this clone. V usage is TRBV4-1 and J usage is TRBJ2-5; 7 bases line up with TRBD2. V lost 1 base to trimming and J lost 4 bases; unmatched junction nucleotides: 6. Germline values: CDR1 MGHRA, CDR2 YSYEKL. The CDR3 extends over 15 amino acids. The CDR3 nucleotides read TGCGCCAGCAGCCAAGGTCCGGGAGGAGGAGAGACCCAGTACTTC. This translates into CASSQGPGGGETQYF.

The chain recombines TRBV19 with TRBJ1-5, with a tentative D call TRBD1 (5 bases). Trimming cost V 6 bases and J 0 bases, with 12 bases left between them. The CDR3 totals 15 residues. CDR1 is LNHDA and CDR2 is SQIVND in the germline V gene (reference sequence). This CDR3 is CASRTTADSNQPQHF. The CDR3 coding sequence is TGTGCCAGTAGGACGACAGCAGATAGCAATCAGCCCCAGCATTTT.

The chain carries TRBV7-3 and TRBJ1-1, with D perhaps TRBD1 (6 bases). This CDR3 region has 18 residues. V was shortened by 1 base and J by 1 base, with 19 bases between the two germline ends. Germline assignment: CDR1 SGHTA and CDR2 FQGTGA. The CDR3 DNA reads as TGTGCCAGCAGCTTAATCGGGGGGGCCCCCCACGGGAACACTGAAGCTTTCTTT. Residues: CASSLIGGAPHGNTEAFF. Complete variable domain (other parts from reference TRBV7-3 and TRBJ1-1): GAGVSQTPSNKVTEKGKYVELRCDPISGHTALYWYRQSLGQGPEFLIYFQGTGAADDSGLPNDRFFAVRPEGSVSTLKIQRTERGDSAVYLCASSLIGGAPHGNTEAFFGQGTRLTVV.

In its sample, this clone was seen once. The chain carries TRBV7-9 and TRBJ2-5; 7 nucleotides agree with TRBD1. J gave up 1 base and V 4 bases, and 6 bases lay outside the gene matches. The CDR3 length is 15 residues. CDR1 and CDR2 (germline): SEHNR, FQNEAQ (reference sequence). CDR3 bases: TGTGCCAGCAGCTCCGGGACAGCTTTCCAAGAGACCCAGTACTTC. It codes for CASSSGTAFQETQYF.

The CDR3 DNA reads TGTGCCAGCAGCATTAGTGGGGGGGATACGCAGTATTTT. Its translation is CASSISGGDTQYF. The chain employs TRBV9 and TRBJ2-3; TRBD2 might be the D (6 bases). Per the germline V gene, CDR1 is SGDLS and CDR2 is YYNGEE. This CDR3 has 13 residues. V was pared by 4 bases and J by 6 bases, with 12 bases between.

This chain connects TRBV5-5 to TRBJ2-7, with D possibly matching TRBD1 (6 bases). Trimming removed 5 bases at V and 5 bases at J, with 23 bases between. CDR1 is SGHKS and CDR2 is YYEKEE in the germline V gene (reference sequence). CDR3 length: 16 residues. The chain's CDR3 is CASRRTTGTKTHEQYF. CDR3 sequence (DNA): TGTGCCAGCAGGCGTACCACAGGGACGAAGACCCACGAGCAGTACTTC.

The chain employs TRBV2 and TRBJ1-3; unclear D gene. The CDR3 is 11 residues long. The V gene lost 8 bases and the J gene lost 8 bases, with 10 bases spanning the gap. Germline CDR1 SNHLY, CDR2 FYNNEI. Here the CDR3 reads CASQRGDTIYF. The CDR3, as DNA: TGTGCCAGCCAGAGAGGTGACACCATATATTTT.

J is TRBJ1-1 and V is TRBV9; TRBD1 matches at 9 bases. V lost 4 bases and J lost 0; bases outside the gene matches: 13. This CDR3 spans 18 amino acids. Per the germline V gene, CDR1 is SGDLS and CDR2 is YYNGEE. CDR3 in amino acids: CASSFGLGTGLLNTEAFF. The CDR3 DNA follows: TGTGCCAGCAGCTTCGGATTAGGGACAGGGTTACTGAACACTGAAGCTTTCTTT.

The chain combines TRBV5-1 with TRBJ2-5; tentatively, D is TRBD1 (6 bases). V lost 1 base to trimming and J lost 5 bases, with 12 bases between them. The CDR3 is 14 amino acids. Germline V gene data show CDR1 as SGHRS and CDR2 as YFSETQ. The CDR3 is CASSLSGTGETQYF. The CDR3 DNA follows: TGCGCCAGCAGCTTGAGCGGCACAGGGGAGACCCAGTACTTC. The full variable domain, completed using reference TRBV5-1 and TRBJ2-5, is KAGVTQTPRYLIKTRGQQVTLSCSPISGHRSVSWYQQTPGQGLQFLFEYFSETQRNKGNFPGRFSGRQFSNSRSEMNVSTLELGDSALYLCASSLSGTGETQYFGPGTRLLVL.

The rearrangement joins TRBV7-9 to TRBJ2-1, with TRBD1 as a possible D gene (6 bases). The CDR3 extends over 15 amino acids. In germline, CDR1 is SEHNR, CDR2 FQNEAQ (reference sequence). V lost 5 bases and J lost 4, with 15 bases in between. CDR3 residues: CASSPPGQLYNEQFF. The CDR3 DNA reads TGTGCCAGCAGCCCCCCGGGACAACTATACAATGAGCAGTTCTTC.

The rearrangement links TRBV30 to TRBJ1-6; D is possibly TRBD1 (6 bases). Between the trimmed V and J ends, which lost 8 bases and 0 bases, there was a span of 11 bases. The germline V gene has CDR1 GTSNPN and CDR2 SVGIG (reference sequence). This CDR3 comprises 14 residues. The CDR3 reads CAGQMSSYNSPLHF. The CDR3 DNA reads as TGTGCCGGACAGATGAGCTCCTATAATTCACCCCTCCACTTT. Variable domain in full (rest from reference TRBV30 and TRBJ1-6): SQTIHQWPATLVQPVGSPLSLECTVEGTSNPNLYWYRQAAGRGLQLLFYSVGIGQISSEVPQNLSASRPQDRQFILSSKKLLLSDSGFYLCAGQMSSYNSPLHFGNGTRLTVT.

The chain couples TRBV6-1 to TRBJ1-6; TRBD1 matches 7 bases. The V gene's germline CDR1 is MNHNS and CDR2 SASEGT. J gave up 9 bases and V 2 bases, and 7 bases lay outside the gene matches. The CDR3 is 15 amino acids. The DNA for the CDR3 is TGTGCCAGCAGTGAAAGGGGGCCAGTATCTTCACCCCTCCACTTT. Translated: CASSERGPVSSPLHF.

The chain links TRBV5-4 to TRBJ2-1, with 9 bases aligning to TRBD2. J lost 4 bases, V lost 1 base, and 3 bases had no gene match. This CDR3 region has 15 residues. Per the germline V gene, CDR1 is SGHNT and CDR2 is YYREEE (reference sequence). The CDR3, as DNA: TGTGCCAGCAGCTTGAAGACTAGCGGATACAATGAGCAGTTCTTC. Translating gives CASSLKTSGYNEQFF.

The V and J genes are TRBV7-9 and TRBJ2-2; D gene ambiguous. CDR1 and CDR2 (germline): SEHNR, FQNEAQ (reference sequence). V was clipped by 1 base and J by 7 bases, with 16 bases between them. The CDR3 loop spans 16 amino acids. The CDR3, as DNA: TGTGCCAGCAGCTTAGGCTCAGTCTCTCAAGTCGGGGAGCTGTTTTTT. Amino acids: CASSLGSVSQVGELFF.

The chain is built from TRBV5-1 and TRBJ1-2, with 7 bases fitting TRBD1. The trim removed 0 bases at V and 8 bases at J, leaving 4 bases unmatched. The CDR3 covers 13 residues. Per germline, CDR1 SGHRS and CDR2 YFSETQ. CDR3 bases: TGCGCCAGCAGCTTGGCCGGACAGGACGGCTACACCTTC. Its protein product is CASSLAGQDGYTF.

The V and J genes are TRBV5-5 and TRBJ1-4; perhaps TRBD1 as D (5 bases). Trimming pared 0 bases from V and 7 bases from J, leaving 13 bases between. Per the germline V gene, CDR1 is SGHKS and CDR2 is YYEKEE (reference sequence). CDR3 length equals 15 residues. The CDR3, as DNA: TGTGCCAGCAGCTTGGAAGAGGGGAGGATTGAAAAACTGTTTTTT. It translates to CASSLEEGRIEKLFF.

This clone was seen more than once but under ten times. The gene calls are TRBV30 and TRBJ1-1; D not resolved. Germline assignment: CDR1 GTSNPN and CDR2 SVGIG (reference sequence). This CDR3 comprises 10 residues. Here the CDR3 reads CGGWVRRAFF. The CDR3 DNA follows: TGTGGCGGGTGGGTACGACGGGCTTTCTTT.

The gene calls are TRBV30 and TRBJ2-3; 13 bases are shared with TRBD2. This CDR3 has 14 amino acids. The ends lost 6 bases at V and 8 bases at J; junction bases unmatched: 8. CDR1 GTSNPN and CDR2 SVGIG come from the germline V gene (reference sequence). The CDR3 here is CACGLAGVKGTQYF. The CDR3 DNA follows: TGTGCCTGCGGACTAGCGGGAGTTAAGGGTACGCAGTATTTT.

CDR3 nucleotide sequence: TGTGCCAGCAATATAGCGGGAGGGCCGACCAATGAGCAGTTCTTC. Amino acid sequence: CASNIAGGPTNEQFF. The chain uses TRBV9 and TRBJ2-1; 11 bases agree with TRBD2. Germline V gene sequence: CDR1 SGDLS, CDR2 YYNGEE. V dropped 6 bases and J dropped 6; count of bases not matched to a gene: 8. The CDR3 sequence is 15 residues long.